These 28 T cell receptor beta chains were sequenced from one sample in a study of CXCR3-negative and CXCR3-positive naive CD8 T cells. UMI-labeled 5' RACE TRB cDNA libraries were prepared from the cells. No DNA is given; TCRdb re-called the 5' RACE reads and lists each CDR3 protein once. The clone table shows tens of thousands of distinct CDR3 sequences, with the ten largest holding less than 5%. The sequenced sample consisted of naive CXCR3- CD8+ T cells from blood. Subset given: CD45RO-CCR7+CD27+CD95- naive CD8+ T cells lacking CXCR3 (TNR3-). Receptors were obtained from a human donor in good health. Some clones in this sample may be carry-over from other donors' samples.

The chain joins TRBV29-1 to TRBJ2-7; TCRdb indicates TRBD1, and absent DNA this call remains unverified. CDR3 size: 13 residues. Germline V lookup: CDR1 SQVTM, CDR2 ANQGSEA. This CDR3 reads CSGPKGGLYEQYF.

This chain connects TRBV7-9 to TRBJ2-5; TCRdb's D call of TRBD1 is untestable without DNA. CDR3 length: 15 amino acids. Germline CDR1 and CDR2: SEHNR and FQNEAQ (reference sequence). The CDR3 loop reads CASSPSSGGSETQYF.

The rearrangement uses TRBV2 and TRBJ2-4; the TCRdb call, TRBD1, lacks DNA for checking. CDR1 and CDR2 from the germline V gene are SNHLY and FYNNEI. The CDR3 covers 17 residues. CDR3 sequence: CASSPGTGGGGRNIQYF.

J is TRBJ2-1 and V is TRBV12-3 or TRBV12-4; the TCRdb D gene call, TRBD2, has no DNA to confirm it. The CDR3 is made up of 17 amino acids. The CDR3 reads CASSSGPTSGSWDEQFF.

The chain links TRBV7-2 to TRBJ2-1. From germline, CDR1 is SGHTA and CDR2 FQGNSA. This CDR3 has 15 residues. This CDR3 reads CASSLGVSSYNEQFF.

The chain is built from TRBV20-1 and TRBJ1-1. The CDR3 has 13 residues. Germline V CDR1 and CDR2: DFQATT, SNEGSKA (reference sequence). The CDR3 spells CSARPVEGTEAFF.

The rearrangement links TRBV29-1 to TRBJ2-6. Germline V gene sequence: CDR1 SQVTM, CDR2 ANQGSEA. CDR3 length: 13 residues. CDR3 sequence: CSVLYSGANVLTF.

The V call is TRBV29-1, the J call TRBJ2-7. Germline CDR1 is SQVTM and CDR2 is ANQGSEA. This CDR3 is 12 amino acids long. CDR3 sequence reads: CSVESQSYEQYF.

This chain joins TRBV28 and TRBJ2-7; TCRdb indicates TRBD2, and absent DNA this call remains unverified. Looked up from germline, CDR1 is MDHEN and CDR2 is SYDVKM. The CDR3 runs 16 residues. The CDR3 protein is CASSRPGLGPEYEQYF.

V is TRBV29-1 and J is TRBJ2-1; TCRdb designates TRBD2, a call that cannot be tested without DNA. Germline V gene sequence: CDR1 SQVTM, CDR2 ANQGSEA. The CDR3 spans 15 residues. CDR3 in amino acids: CSVESGTSGGNEQFF.

The CDR3 region is CASSGVAGQEETQYF. This sequence joins TRBV5-1 and TRBJ2-5; TCRdb picks TRBD1, but there is no DNA to check that call. The germline V gene has CDR1 SGHRS and CDR2 YFSETQ. CDR3 size: 15 residues.

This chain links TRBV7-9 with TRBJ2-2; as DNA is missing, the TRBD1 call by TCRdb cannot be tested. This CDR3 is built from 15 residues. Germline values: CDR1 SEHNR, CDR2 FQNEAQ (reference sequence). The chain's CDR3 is CASSEPTGKSGELFF.

This CDR3 is CSVEGGEGVYGNTIYF. The chain is built from TRBV29-1 and TRBJ1-3; the TRBD1 assignment by TCRdb is unverifiable without DNA. The germline V gene has CDR1 SQVTM and CDR2 ANQGSEA. There are 16 residues in the CDR3.

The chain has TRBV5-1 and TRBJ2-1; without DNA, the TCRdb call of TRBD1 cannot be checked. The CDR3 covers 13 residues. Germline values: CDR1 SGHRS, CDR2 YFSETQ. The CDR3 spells CASSLVGGDEQFF.

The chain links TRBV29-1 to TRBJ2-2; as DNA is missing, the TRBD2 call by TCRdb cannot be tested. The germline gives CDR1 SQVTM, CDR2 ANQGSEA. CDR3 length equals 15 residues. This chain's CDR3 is CSVEPLAGNTGELFF.

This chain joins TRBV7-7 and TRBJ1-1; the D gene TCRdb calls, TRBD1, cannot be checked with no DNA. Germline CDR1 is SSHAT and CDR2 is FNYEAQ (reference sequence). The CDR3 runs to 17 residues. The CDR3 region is CASSLLPGTGTNTEAFF.

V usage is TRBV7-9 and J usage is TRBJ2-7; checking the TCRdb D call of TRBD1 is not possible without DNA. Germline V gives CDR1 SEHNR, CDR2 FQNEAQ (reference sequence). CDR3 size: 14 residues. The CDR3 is CASSSQVSIYEQYF.

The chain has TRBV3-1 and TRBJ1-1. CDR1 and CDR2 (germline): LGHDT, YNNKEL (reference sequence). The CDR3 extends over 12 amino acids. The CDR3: CASIGENTEAFF.

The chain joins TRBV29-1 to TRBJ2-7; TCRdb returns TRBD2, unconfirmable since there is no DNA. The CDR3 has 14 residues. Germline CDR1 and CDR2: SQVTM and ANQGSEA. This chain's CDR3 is CSVEGTAETYEQYF.

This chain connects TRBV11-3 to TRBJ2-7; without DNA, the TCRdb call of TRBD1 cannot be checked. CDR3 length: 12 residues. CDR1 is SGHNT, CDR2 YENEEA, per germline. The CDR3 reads CASSPPTGEQYF.

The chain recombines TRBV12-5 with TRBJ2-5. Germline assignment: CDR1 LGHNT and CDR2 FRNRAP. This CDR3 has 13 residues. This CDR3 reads CASGRSVQETQYF.

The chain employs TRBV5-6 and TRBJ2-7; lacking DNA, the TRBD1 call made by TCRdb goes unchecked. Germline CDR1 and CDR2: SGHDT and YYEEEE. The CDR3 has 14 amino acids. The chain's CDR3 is CASSLGPGTYEQYF.

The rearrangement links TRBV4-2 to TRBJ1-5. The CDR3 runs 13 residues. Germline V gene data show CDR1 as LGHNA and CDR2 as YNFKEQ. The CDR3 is CASSQDITQPQHF.

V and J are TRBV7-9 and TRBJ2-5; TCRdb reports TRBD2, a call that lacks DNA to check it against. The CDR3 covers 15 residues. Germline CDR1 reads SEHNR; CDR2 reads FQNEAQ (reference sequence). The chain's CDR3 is CASSSRQRERETQYF. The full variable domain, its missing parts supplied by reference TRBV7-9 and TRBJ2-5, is DTGVSQNPRHKITKRGQNVTFRCDPISEHNRLYWYRQTLGQGPEFLTYFQNEAQLEKSRLLSDRFSAERPKGSFSTLEIQRTEQGDSAMYLCASSSRQRERETQYFGPGTRLLVL.

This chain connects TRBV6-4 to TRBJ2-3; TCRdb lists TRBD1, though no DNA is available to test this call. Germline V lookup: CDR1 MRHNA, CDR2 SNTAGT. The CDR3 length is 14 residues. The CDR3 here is CASSDLGGGDTQYF.

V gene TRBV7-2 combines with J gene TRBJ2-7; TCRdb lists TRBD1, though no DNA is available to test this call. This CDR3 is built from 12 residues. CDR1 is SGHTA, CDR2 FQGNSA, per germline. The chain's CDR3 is CASSLGTVEQYF.

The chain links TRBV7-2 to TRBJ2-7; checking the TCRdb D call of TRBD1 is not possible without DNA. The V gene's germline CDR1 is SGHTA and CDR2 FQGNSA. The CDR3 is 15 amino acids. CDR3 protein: CASSLEGRVRYEQYF.

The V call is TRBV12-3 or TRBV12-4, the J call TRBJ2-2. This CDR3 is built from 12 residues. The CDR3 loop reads CASSFGSGELFF.